The 16 T cell receptor beta chains below come from one sample, sequenced in a study of T cell changes during pregnancy in multiple sclerosis. Data came from immunoSEQ multiplex PCR; TCRdb stores just in-frame clones and leaves some out. The table includes 85,000 to 90,000 clones, nearly 95% detected once. The source was peripheral blood, collected after pregnancy. These TCRs come from a female donor in good health, enrolled as a control in a pregnancy study.

The chain is built from TRBV25-1 and TRBJ2-5, with 10 bases that match TRBD1. Per germline, CDR1 MGHDK and CDR2 SYGVNS. The junction had 5 bases not matched to a gene; V was cut back by 5 bases and J by 5 bases. The CDR3 loop spans 14 amino acids. The CDR3 nucleotides read TGTGCCAGCAGTAGACAGGGGGCGAGGGAGACCCAGTACTTC. As protein: CASSRQGARETQYF.

CDR3 amino acids: CSVGWGGDEQFF. The CDR3 nucleotides are TGCAGCGTTGGGTGGGGAGGGGATGAGCAGTTCTTC. The rearrangement links TRBV29-1 to TRBJ2-1; 7 bases are shared with TRBD2. The CDR3 has 12 amino acids. The germline gives CDR1 SQVTM, CDR2 ANQGSEA. Unmatched junction bases numbered 5, after V lost 4 bases and J lost 8 bases.

The chain couples TRBV7-9 to TRBJ2-6; tentatively, D is TRBD2 (5 bases). The germline V and J ends were trimmed by 1 base and 0 bases, with 13 bases remaining between them. CDR3 size: 18 residues. Germline CDR1 and CDR2: SEHNR and FQNEAQ (reference sequence). CDR3 nucleotide sequence: TGTGCCAGCAGCTTAGGGCTAGCCGTGATCTCTGGGGCCAACGTCCTGACTTTC. It encodes CASSLGLAVISGANVLTF.

The chain links TRBV21-1 to TRBJ2-1; TRBD2 is the table's D call, not checked against the DNA. TRBV21-1 is noted as a pseudogene. This CDR3 spans 17 amino acids. CDR3 residues: CASSMGLAGGPYNEQFF. CDR3 sequence (DNA): TGTGCCAGCAGCATGGGACTAGCGGGAGGCCCCTACAATGAGCAGTTCTTC.

The chain carries TRBV29-1 and TRBJ2-7; D possibly corresponds to TRBD1 (6 bases). The CDR3 runs 12 residues. Germline CDR1 SQVTM, CDR2 ANQGSEA. V was pared by 7 bases and J by 2 bases, with 12 bases between. In DNA, the CDR3 is TGCAGCGCCATACAGGGCACCTACGAGCAGTACTTC. It is translated as CSAIQGTYEQYF.

The chain couples TRBV2 to TRBJ2-1; D uncertain. Trimming took off 4 bases at V and 0 bases at J, with 7 bases between the two ends. The germline V gene encodes CDR1 SNHLY and CDR2 FYNNEI. The CDR3 is made up of 14 amino acids. The CDR3 sequence is CASSGRSSYNEQFF. CDR3 in DNA: TGTGCCAGCAGTGGCCGGAGCTCCTACAATGAGCAGTTCTTC.

J is TRBJ1-3 and V is TRBV25-1, with D perhaps matching TRBD1 (6 bases). Germline CDR1 is MGHDK and CDR2 is SYGVNS. V was shortened by 5 bases and J by 0 bases, with 11 bases between the two germline ends. The CDR3 spans 15 residues. The CDR3 sequence is CASSNPDSSGNTIYF. CDR3 sequence (DNA): TGTGCCAGCAGTAATCCGGACAGCTCTGGAAACACCATATATTTT.

The chain recombines TRBV5-1 with TRBJ1-3; TRBD1 matches 8 bases. Germline CDR1 is SGHRS and CDR2 is YFSETQ. V dropped 3 bases and J dropped 4; count of bases not matched to a gene: 6. There are 15 residues in the CDR3. The CDR3 DNA reads TGCGCCAGCAGCTGGGGACAGGAGACGGGAAACACCATATATTTT. Translation: CASSWGQETGNTIYF.

The chain uses TRBV5-6 and TRBJ1-3; D is ambiguous. CDR3 size: 18 residues. Germline V CDR1 and CDR2: SGHDT, YYEEEE. V was clipped by 1 base and J by 0 bases, with 17 bases between them. The CDR3: CASSLRVPTLSSGNTIYF. CDR3 coding DNA: TGTGCCAGCAGCTTGCGGGTTCCAACCCTCAGCTCTGGAAACACCATATATTTT.

Points on this clone: This sample includes further DNA sequences coding for the same CDR3. The chain combines TRBV27 with TRBJ2-1, with D possibly TRBD2 on 6 matching bases. CDR3 length equals 13 residues. Germline V gene lookup returns CDR1 MNHEY and CDR2 SMNVEV (reference sequence). The V gene lost 1 base and the J gene lost 6 bases, with 7 bases spanning the gap. The CDR3 region is CASSLLGGNEQFF. The CDR3 DNA sequence: TGTGCCAGCAGTTTATTGGGGGGCAATGAGCAGTTCTTC.

The J gene is TRBJ1-4, the V gene TRBV7-9, with a tentative D call TRBD1 (6 bases). The germline V gene encodes CDR1 SEHNR and CDR2 FQNEAQ (reference sequence). Trimming pared 1 base from V and 7 bases from J, leaving 13 bases between. The CDR3 is 15 residues long. As DNA, the CDR3 is TGTGCCAGCAGCTTAGGGAGACAGGAGGTTGAAAAACTGTTTTTT. Protein product: CASSLGRQEVEKLFF.

The V and J genes are TRBV15 and TRBJ2-3, with no clear D. V lost 1 base to trimming and J lost 6 bases, with 8 bases between them. Germline CDR1 and CDR2: LNHNV and YYDKDF (reference sequence). The CDR3 is made up of 13 amino acids. The CDR3 DNA reads TGTGCCACCAGCAGAGGTCAGGCGGATACGCAGTATTTT. This gives the protein CATSRGQADTQYF. The full variable domain, its missing parts supplied by reference TRBV15 and TRBJ2-3, is DAMVIQNPRYQVTQFGKPVTLSCSQTLNHNVMYWYQQKSSQAPKLLFHYYDKDFNNEADTPDNFQSRRPNTSFCFLDIRSPGLGDTAMYLCATSRGQADTQYFGPGTRLTVL.

J is TRBJ1-2 and V is TRBV5-4; 7 positions match TRBD1. With 0 bases clipped from V and 9 bases from J, the junction kept 14 bases outside the gene matches. The CDR3 covers 16 residues. Germline-derived CDR1 and CDR2 are SGHNT and YYREEE (reference sequence). Here the CDR3 reads CASSLAFGSRGESYTF. In DNA, the CDR3 is TGTGCCAGCAGCTTGGCCTTTGGTTCCAGGGGGGAGAGCTACACCTTC.

This clone was recorded once. The V and J genes are TRBV4-1 and TRBJ1-2, with TRBD1 identical over 8 bases. This CDR3 is 13 amino acids long. Germline V gene sequence: CDR1 MGHRA, CDR2 YSYEKL. Germline trimming cut 3 bases from V and 7 bases from J; bases unmatched to any gene: 4. DNA for the CDR3: TGCGCCAGCAGCCAGTGGACAGGGATTGGCTACACCTTC. It is translated as CASSQWTGIGYTF.

The chain is built from TRBV15 and TRBJ2-5, with 7 bases matching TRBD2. From germline, CDR1 is LNHNV and CDR2 YYDKDF (reference sequence). Trimming at V came to 5 bases and at J to 2 bases, leaving 11 bases not matched to a gene. The CDR3 covers 16 residues. CDR3 loop: CATSFLLARAQETQYF. CDR3 in DNA: TGTGCCACCAGCTTCCTACTAGCGCGAGCGCAAGAGACCCAGTACTTC.

CDR3 in amino acids: CASRPQGRNEKLFF. The CDR3 coding sequence is TGTGCCAGCAGGCCGCAGGGGAGAAATGAAAAACTGTTTTTT. The chain joins TRBV27 to TRBJ1-4; possibly TRBD1 for D (6 bases). This CDR3 has 14 amino acids. V dropped 6 bases and J dropped 5 bases, with 13 bases sitting between them. From germline, CDR1 is MNHEY and CDR2 SMNVEV (reference sequence).